The present T cell receptor (beta chain) was sequenced within a study of blood T cell repertoires in COVID-19. Study-level background: Acute and convalescent COVID-19 specimens originated in the United States, Italy and Spain. PBMCs, B-cell-depleted T cells, or T cells provided the cDNA or gDNA that made up the material.

V lost 2 bases to trimming and J lost 4 bases, with 12 bases between them. Germline assignment: CDR1 LGHDT and CDR2 YNNKEL (reference sequence). The CDR3 has 14 residues. Source study methods: From reference gene primer amplification, estimates of nucleated cell counts were derived. Profiling relied on immunoSEQ multiplex PCR, and the TCRdb table lists in-frame clones only, not all of them. V, J and clone size were drawn from that table, and D and trimming were deduced from the DNA. The table lists just over 150,000 clones, approximately 92% of them singletons. This TCR derives from a woman aged 50 to 60 with acute or convalescent COVID-19. The sample taken for sequencing was peripheral blood. The chain recombines TRBV3-1 (or the pseudogene TRBV3-2) with TRBJ2-7; a possible D gene is TRBD1 (6 bases). The CDR3 sequence: CASSQQGSRYEQYF. The CDR3 bases are TGTGCCAGCAGCCAACAGGGGAGTCGTTACGAGCAGTACTTC.